These 30 T cell receptor beta chains came from one sample sequenced in a study of long-term antiretroviral therapy in people with HIV. Investigators performed immunoSEQ version v3.0 at survey level. Assay: immunoSEQ multiplex PCR; the TCRdb copy retains only in-frame clones and omits some. The sample holds tens of thousands of clones; over 75% are singletons and the top ten take about 6.5%. This sample comprised unsorted PBMCs, obtained 0.6 years after starting antiretroviral therapy. These receptors originate from a man between 18 and 29 years old with HIV.

In DNA, the CDR3 is TGCGCCAGCAGCCAAGATCGAGACGGAGGGCTCCTGGATACGCAGTATTTT. It specifies CASSQDRDGGLLDTQYF. This chain connects TRBV4-1 to TRBJ2-3, with a possible D match to TRBD2 (6 bases). The CDR3 spans 17 residues. V dropped 0 bases and J dropped 6 bases, with 19 bases sitting between them. Germline V gives CDR1 MGHRA, CDR2 YSYEKL.

The V gene is TRBV28, the J gene TRBJ2-7; D is unresolved. V lost 6 bases to trimming and J lost 0 bases, with 12 bases between them. From germline, CDR1 is MDHEN and CDR2 SYDVKM. The CDR3 has 14 amino acids. CDR3 DNA sequence: TGTGCCAGCAGAAATGTTGTGACCTCCTACGAGCAGTACTTC. Translation gives CASRNVVTSYEQYF.

V gene TRBV15 combines with J gene TRBJ2-1, with D perhaps TRBD1 (6 bases). Germline V gives CDR1 LNHNV, CDR2 YYDKDF (reference sequence). Trimming cost V 3 bases and J 4 bases, with 22 bases left between them. This CDR3 spans 18 amino acids. CDR3 nucleotide sequence: TGTGCCACCAGCAGTGACCCGGGACACCTTGTGGGGTACAATGAGCAGTTCTTC. Translated, it gives CATSSDPGHLVGYNEQFF.

A word on this clone: Germline and junction disagree at one end, which may indicate a read error. The J gene is TRBJ2-1, the V gene TRBV7-3; D is ambiguous. Germline CDR1 is SGHTA and CDR2 is FQGTGA. The CDR3 consists of 13 residues. The DNA for the CDR3 is TGTGCCAGCAGCTTAACAGCCTACGATGAGCAGTTCTTC. Residues: CASSLTAYDEQFF.

The chain uses TRBV5-1 and TRBJ1-1; 7 bases are a match to TRBD1. Germline CDR1 reads SGHRS; CDR2 reads YFSETQ. The CDR3 spans 12 residues. After removal of 4 bases from V and 11 bases from J, the junction contained 8 bases not matched to a gene. The CDR3 reads CASSLKQGQAFF. DNA for the CDR3: TGCGCCAGCAGCCTGAAACAGGGGCAGGCTTTCTTT.

V gene TRBV10-3 combines with J gene TRBJ1-2; D is unresolved. V lost 4 bases to trimming and J lost 2 bases, with 20 bases between them. This CDR3 has 17 amino acids. CDR1 is ENHRY, CDR2 SYGVKD, per germline. The CDR3 sequence is CAISGAGETHANYGYTF. CDR3 coding DNA: TGTGCCATCAGTGGGGCCGGGGAGACTCACGCCAACTATGGCTACACCTTC.

The V call is TRBV27, the J call TRBJ2-7, with D possibly called TRBD1 or TRBD2 (5 bases each). CDR1 MNHEY and CDR2 SMNVEV come from the germline V gene (reference sequence). V was cut by 5 bases and J by 0 bases, with 11 bases left in between. The CDR3 extends over 14 amino acids. The CDR3 DNA is TGTGCCAGCAGTGCGAAGGGGAGCTCCTACGAGCAGTACTTC. As protein: CASSAKGSSYEQYF.

V usage is TRBV7-9 and J usage is TRBJ2-3; 7 nucleotides align to TRBD2. The CDR3 sequence is 16 residues long. J gave up 2 bases and V 5 bases, and 10 bases lay outside the gene matches. Germline lookup yields CDR1 SEHNR and CDR2 FQNEAQ (reference sequence). CDR3 region: CASSATTSANTDTQYF. CDR3 nucleotides: TGTGCCAGCAGCGCGACTACTAGCGCCAACACAGATACGCAGTATTTT.

The chain has TRBV19 and TRBJ2-4; TRBD1 matches 9 bases. Trimming cost V 10 bases and J 4 bases; bases outside gene matches: 8. Germline loops: CDR1 LNHDA, CDR2 SQIVND (reference sequence). This CDR3 contains 14 residues. CDR3 in DNA: TGTGCCACCGATACCGGGACAGGGAAAAACATTCAGTACTTC. It codes for CATDTGTGKNIQYF.

V and J are TRBV7-8 and TRBJ1-5; D perhaps matches TRBD1 (5 bases). Per the germline V gene, CDR1 is SGHVS and CDR2 is FQNEAQ. V was cut by 5 bases and J by 2 bases, with 16 bases left in between. CDR3 length: 16 amino acids. The CDR3 DNA is TGTGCCAGCAGCCCCCCCCCAGGGAGCCGCAATCAGCCCCAGCATTTT. Translating it yields CASSPPPGSRNQPQHF.

This clone has a handful of counts. This sequence joins TRBV2 and TRBJ2-7; 10 bases align to TRBD1. V was pared by 7 bases and J by 5 bases, with 11 bases of the junction left unmatched. The CDR3 contains 15 residues. Germline CDR1 reads SNHLY; CDR2 reads FYNNEI. The CDR3 loop reads CASKRTGGLYDEQYF. For the CDR3, the DNA is TGTGCCAGCAAGAGGACAGGGGGACTCTACGACGAGCAGTACTTC.

The V and J genes are TRBV19 and TRBJ2-1, with 12 bases fitting TRBD2. The CDR3 covers 17 residues. Germline V gene sequence: CDR1 LNHDA, CDR2 SQIVND (reference sequence). With V trimmed by 1 base and J by 7 bases, 8 bases remained unmatched. The CDR3 reads CASSIGGGLAGLNEQFF. The CDR3 region has the DNA TGTGCCAGTAGTATAGGGGGGGGACTAGCGGGTTTAAATGAGCAGTTCTTC.

V is TRBV5-1 and J is TRBJ1-1; D perhaps matches TRBD1 (5 bases). From germline, CDR1 is SGHRS and CDR2 YFSETQ. Trimming stripped 5 bases from V and 0 bases from J, with 8 bases between. The CDR3 length is 13 residues. The CDR3 DNA follows: TGCGCCAGCAGGTTACAGGTGAACACTGAAGCTTTCTTT. This gives the protein CASRLQVNTEAFF.

CDR3 in DNA: TGTGCCAGCAGTGACGGGACAGGGGATGGCTACACCTTC. Translated, it gives CASSDGTGDGYTF. The chain carries TRBV6-1 and TRBJ1-2, with TRBD1 matching over 10 bases. Trimming cost V 3 bases and J 6 bases; bases outside gene matches: 1. This CDR3 contains 13 residues. Germline assignment: CDR1 MNHNS and CDR2 SASEGT.

This chain connects TRBV28 to TRBJ1-2; D possibly corresponds to TRBD1 (6 bases). The CDR3 totals 13 residues. Trimming removed 3 bases from V and 6 bases from J, with 11 bases in between. Per the germline V gene, CDR1 is MDHEN and CDR2 is SYDVKM. The CDR3: CASSFTGGNGYTF. The DNA of the CDR3 is TGTGCCAGCAGTTTCACGGGGGGCAATGGCTACACCTTC.

The chain combines TRBV19 with TRBJ2-6, with a tentative D call TRBD1 (5 bases). The CDR3 length is 15 residues. Germline-derived CDR1 and CDR2 are LNHDA and SQIVND (reference sequence). Trimming took 2 bases from V and 3 from J, leaving 8 bases between them. The CDR3 nucleotides are TGTGCCAGTAGTATAACAGGTTTTGGGGCCAACGTCCTGACTTTC. This translates into CASSITGFGANVLTF.

The chain carries TRBV18 and TRBJ1-3; 8 bases line up with TRBD1. The CDR3 contains 17 residues. Germline assignment: CDR1 KGHSH and CDR2 LQKENI. The V and J ends lost 3 bases and 0 bases, in that order; junction bases with no gene match: 7. The CDR3 bases are TGTGCCAGCTCACCGAACGGACAGGGAGGCTCTGGAAACACCATATATTTT. Its translation is CASSPNGQGGSGNTIYF.

The V and J genes are TRBV20-1 and TRBJ2-7, with D perhaps matching TRBD2 (5 bases). Looked up from germline, CDR1 is DFQATT and CDR2 is SNEGSKA (reference sequence). V gave up 6 bases and J gave up 8 bases, with 11 bases separating them. This CDR3 has 10 residues. The CDR3 reads CSAVRDQQYF. The CDR3 DNA reads TGCAGTGCCGTACGGGATCAGCAGTACTTC.

V and J are TRBV6-1 and TRBJ1-5; perhaps TRBD1 as D (5 bases). Germline V gene data show CDR1 as MNHNS and CDR2 as SASEGT. The CDR3 spans 14 residues. V lost 1 base and J lost 7, with 11 bases in between. CDR3 residues: CASSEVGDWQPQHF. The CDR3, as DNA: TGTGCCAGCAGTGAAGTAGGGGATTGGCAGCCCCAGCATTTT.

This sequence joins TRBV6-1 and TRBJ1-1; D gene uncertain. The CDR3 runs to 13 residues. Germline assignment: CDR1 MNHNS and CDR2 SASEGT. Trimming removed 10 bases at V and 4 bases at J, with 16 bases between. CDR3 sequence (DNA): TGTGCCACCCCCAATTGGGCAGGCACTGAAGCTTTCTTT. Translating it yields CATPNWAGTEAFF.

The chain recombines TRBV15 with TRBJ2-1; D is unclear. Looked up from germline, CDR1 is LNHNV and CDR2 is YYDKDF (reference sequence). The CDR3 loop spans 15 amino acids. Trimming took off 5 bases at V and 4 bases at J, with 15 bases between the two ends. CDR3 DNA: TGTGCCACCAGCGCCTCTCCCCCTAATTACAATGAGCAGTTCTTC. Its protein is CATSASPPNYNEQFF.

The J gene is TRBJ2-7, the V gene TRBV21-1. TRBV21-1 is a recognized pseudogene. The CDR3 covers 15 residues. The CDR3 nucleotides read TGTGCCAGCAGCAAGGTGAGTCCAGCCTCCTACGAGCAGTACTTC. It yields the protein CASSKVSPASYEQYF.

Turning to this clone: Other nucleotide sequences from this sample produce the same CDR3. This chain uses TRBV7-9 with TRBJ1-3; D not certain. This CDR3 is built from 13 residues. Germline V gene data show CDR1 as SEHNR and CDR2 as FQNEAQ (reference sequence). V lost 7 bases and J lost 0, with 7 bases in between. The CDR3 coding sequence is TGTGCCAGCAAGGGATTCTCTGGAAACACCATATATTTT. Protein: CASKGFSGNTIYF. Combining the CDR3 with reference TRBV7-9 and TRBJ1-3 gives the whole variable domain DTGVSQNPRHKITKRGQNVTFRCDPISEHNRLYWYRQTLGQGPEFLTYFQNEAQLEKSRLLSDRFSAERPKGSFSTLEIQRTEQGDSAMYLCASKGFSGNTIYFGEGSWLTVV.

The V call is TRBV28, the J call TRBJ2-5; 9 bases line up with TRBD2. CDR1 and CDR2 from the germline V gene are MDHEN and SYDVKM. This CDR3 has 15 residues. The trim removed 5 bases at V and 4 bases at J, leaving 8 bases unmatched. The CDR3, as DNA: TGTGCCAGCAGTCCCCGTGGTAGCGGGAGAGAGACCCAGTACTTC. Encoded protein: CASSPRGSGRETQYF. The variable domain in full, completed from reference TRBV28 and TRBJ2-5, reads DVKVTQSSRYLVKRTGEKVFLECVQDMDHENMFWYRQDPGLGLRLIYFSYDVKMKEKGDIPEGYSVSREKKERFSLILESASTNQTSMYLCASSPRGSGRETQYFGPGTRLLVL.

The DNA of the CDR3 is TGTGCCAGCAGCTTAGTCGCAGATACGCAGTATTTT. It codes for CASSLVADTQYF. The rearrangement joins TRBV7-2 to TRBJ2-3; no reliable D call. Trimming pared 1 base from V and 4 bases from J, leaving 3 bases between. The germline gives CDR1 SGHTA, CDR2 FQGNSA. The length of the CDR3 is 12 residues. The variable domain in full, with the rest retrieved from reference TRBV7-2 and TRBJ2-3, is GAGVSQSPSNKVTEKGKDVELRCDPISGHTALYWYRQSLGQGLEFLIYFQGNSAPDKSGLPSDRFSAERTGGSVSTLTIQRTQQEDSAVYLCASSLVADTQYFGPGTRLTVL.

V usage is TRBV18 and J usage is TRBJ2-3; 7 nucleotides match TRBD1. V lost 4 bases, J lost 1 base, and 5 bases stayed unmatched. Germline CDR1 is KGHSH and CDR2 is LQKENI. The CDR3 runs to 15 residues. DNA of the CDR3: TGTGCCAGCTCACTGGGAACAGGGGGCACAGATACGCAGTATTTT. It is translated as CASSLGTGGTDTQYF.

V and J are TRBV9 and TRBJ2-3; D is ambiguous. CDR1 is SGDLS and CDR2 is YYNGEE in the germline V gene. This CDR3 spans 17 amino acids. Trimming stripped 3 bases from V and 0 bases from J, with 17 bases between. CDR3 sequence reads: CASSARTDQFSTDTQYF. As DNA, the CDR3 is TGTGCCAGCAGCGCCCGCACGGACCAGTTTAGCACAGATACGCAGTATTTT.

The genes are TRBV4-3 and TRBJ2-1; D might be TRBD2 (6 bases). Trimming took 3 bases from V and 9 from J, leaving 24 bases between them. This CDR3 is 17 amino acids long. Germline V gene data show CDR1 as LGHNA and CDR2 as YSLEER. In DNA, the CDR3 is TGCGCCAGCAGCCAGGCGCTCGGGACTCGCATCAGGCCTGAGCAGTTCTTC. Protein product: CASSQALGTRIRPEQFF.

The genes are TRBV13 and TRBJ2-7; TRBD1 matches 12 bases. There are 15 residues in the CDR3. Trimming removed 4 bases from V and 0 bases from J; junction bases left unmatched: 1. CDR1 PRHDT and CDR2 FYEKMQ come from the germline V gene (reference sequence). CDR3: CASSWGQGASYEQYF. The CDR3 DNA sequence: TGTGCCAGCAGCTGGGGACAGGGGGCCTCCTACGAGCAGTACTTC.

This chain joins TRBV6-1 and TRBJ2-7, with TRBD1 matching 8 bases. CDR1 MNHNS and CDR2 SASEGT come from the germline V gene. There are 15 residues in the CDR3. V shed 4 bases and J 3 bases; nucleotides not matched to a gene: 8. CDR3 loop: CASSGVRGLNYEQYF. CDR3 nucleotides: TGTGCCAGCAGTGGGGTCAGGGGGCTAAACTACGAGCAGTACTTC.